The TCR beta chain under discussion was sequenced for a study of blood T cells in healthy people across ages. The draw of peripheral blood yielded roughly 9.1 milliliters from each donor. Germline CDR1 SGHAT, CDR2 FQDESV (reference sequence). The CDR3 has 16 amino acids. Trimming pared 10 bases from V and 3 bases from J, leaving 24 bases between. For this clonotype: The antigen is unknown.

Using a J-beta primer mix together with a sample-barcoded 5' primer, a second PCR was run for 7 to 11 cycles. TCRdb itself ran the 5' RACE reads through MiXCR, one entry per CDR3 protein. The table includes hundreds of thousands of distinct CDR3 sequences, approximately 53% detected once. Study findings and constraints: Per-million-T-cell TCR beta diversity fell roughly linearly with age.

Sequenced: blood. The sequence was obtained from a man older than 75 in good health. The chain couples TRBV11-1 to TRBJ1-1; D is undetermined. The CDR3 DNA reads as TGTGCCACCTCAGCTGGGGAACGAGGGTGGTACACTGAAGCTTTCTTT. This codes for CATSAGERGWYTEAFF.